Reported below is one TCR beta chain. Its antigen is as yet unknown. Assay: immunoSEQ multiplex PCR; the TCRdb copy retains only in-frame clones and omits some. The sample shows about 64,000 clones, approximately 84% of them seen only once. Noted time point: week 11, during vaccination. In every dose of vaccine, 300 ug of mutant IDH1 20-mer peptide was given alongside topical imiquimod. CDR3 length: 15 amino acids. Germline V gene lookup returns CDR1 MNHNS and CDR2 SASEGT. Trimming pared 6 bases from V and 1 base from J, leaving 15 bases between. These data originate in a study of a mutant IDH1 vaccine in newly diagnosed glioma. Study details: Patients underwent eight vaccinations, which took place in weeks 1, 3, 5, 7, 11, 15, 19 and 23. Among treated patients, approximately 62% were male and around 40% female, and mean age was 40.4 years. Those enrolled had earlier been treated with radiotherapy, temozolomide, or both, mostly both.

Study results and limitations: Pseudoprogression seemingly bore no relation to changes in top peripheral T cell clonotypes.

V and J are TRBV6-1 and TRBJ1-2; D call uncertain. The receptor's source is a woman between 50 and 59 years old with glioma. Material: PBMCs, obtained from a glioma patient whose treatment included an IDH1 peptide vaccine. The chain's CDR3 is CASRVVTGINYGYTF. DNA for the CDR3: TGTGCCAGCAGAGTAGTAACCGGGATTAACTATGGCTACACCTTC.